One and the same sample provided the 23 T cell receptor beta chains below, sequenced in a study of T cells in Graves' hyperthyroidism and ophthalmopathy. Amplified regions were TCR beta CDR3 sequences from RNA transcripts. HTBI primers drove first-round RT-PCR of the TCR CDR3. TCRdb re-called the multiplex PCR reads through MiXCR, storing one row per CDR3 protein. In the table there are hundreds of thousands of distinct CDR3 sequences, roughly a third of which are singletons. Source material: blood. These receptors all stem from a woman aged 35 to 49 with Graves' hyperthyroidism.

This clonotype was seen a handful of times. The rearrangement joins TRBV2 to TRBJ1-6; D remains ambiguous. CDR3 size: 15 residues. Germline assignment: CDR1 SNHLY and CDR2 FYNNEI. V lost 8 bases and J lost 6, with 17 bases in between. CDR3 in DNA: TGTGCCAGCTCACCAAGGGAGATAGTTAATTCACCCCTCCACTTT. Residues: CASSPREIVNSPLHF.

J is TRBJ1-1 and V is TRBV2, with a possible D match to TRBD1 (6 bases). The CDR3 has 13 amino acids. Germline V gene data show CDR1 as SNHLY and CDR2 as FYNNEI. The germline V and J ends were trimmed by 2 bases and 8 bases, with 12 bases remaining between them. The DNA for the CDR3 is TGTGCCAGCAGTGAAATTGGGGGGCGCGAAGCTTTCTTT. Its translation: CASSEIGGREAFF.

The rearrangement joins TRBV20-1 to TRBJ2-7; D perhaps matches TRBD1 (5 bases). Trimming removed 4 bases at V and 4 bases at J, with 11 bases between. Germline values: CDR1 DFQATT, CDR2 SNEGSKA (reference sequence). The CDR3 is 12 residues long. The CDR3 bases are TGCAGTGCTATAGGGCAGGGTTACGAGCAGTACTTC. Its translation: CSAIGQGYEQYF.

There are many counts of this clonotype. The chain joins TRBV4-1 to TRBJ1-2; 7 nucleotides line up with TRBD1. The CDR3 covers 15 residues. Germline CDR1 MGHRA, CDR2 YSYEKL. V was clipped by 5 bases and J by 4 bases; unmatched bases: 10. CDR3 sequence: CASSAAGGGGYGYTF. For the CDR3, the DNA is TGCGCCAGCAGCGCTGCAGGGGGGGGCGGCTATGGCTACACCTTC.

This clonotype was found a few times. The chain is built from TRBV3-1 and TRBJ1-1; a weak D match, TRBD1 (6 bases). Germline V CDR1 and CDR2: LGHDT, YNNKEL (reference sequence). Trimming removed 4 bases at V and 8 bases at J, with 11 bases between. This CDR3 is built from 12 residues. The CDR3 region is CASSPQGEEAFF. The CDR3 DNA reads as TGTGCCAGCAGCCCACAGGGCGAAGAAGCTTTCTTT.

The chain couples TRBV20-1 to TRBJ2-2; 8 nucleotides align to TRBD1. Losses at the gene ends were 6 bases for V and 3 bases for J; bases not matched to a gene: 6. Germline V lookup: CDR1 DFQATT, CDR2 SNEGSKA (reference sequence). The CDR3 loop spans 14 amino acids. The CDR3 region has the DNA TGCAGTGCCAAGGACAGGGAGTACACCGGGGAGCTGTTTTTT. Its translation: CSAKDREYTGELFF.

The chain joins TRBV6-5 to TRBJ2-7; D gene uncertain. The CDR3 extends over 15 amino acids. The V and J ends lost 0 bases and 1 base respectively, with 10 bases between them. Per germline, CDR1 MNHEY and CDR2 SVGAGI. As DNA, the CDR3 is TGTGCCAGCAGTTACTCACGATCCTTTTCCTACGAGCAGTACTTC. It encodes CASSYSRSFSYEQYF.

This clonotype was found a few times. The chain has TRBV5-1 and TRBJ1-1; maybe TRBD1 (5 bases). The V end was cut by 0 bases, the J end by 3 bases, with 18 bases between. CDR1 SGHRS and CDR2 YFSETQ come from the germline V gene. This CDR3 has 17 residues. The CDR3 is CASSLVPRGALDTEAFF. The CDR3 DNA follows: TGCGCCAGCAGCTTGGTTCCAAGGGGCGCCTTGGACACTGAAGCTTTCTTT.

The sample holds one count of this clonotype. The V gene is TRBV20-1, the J gene TRBJ2-5; a possible D gene is TRBD1 (5 bases). V lost 3 bases to trimming and J lost 6 bases, with 11 bases between them. There are 12 residues in the CDR3. Germline CDR1 and CDR2: DFQATT and SNEGSKA (reference sequence). CDR3 amino acids: CSASGAGQTQYF. DNA of the CDR3: TGCAGTGCTAGTGGGGCAGGCCAGACCCAGTACTTC.

The chain has TRBV7-2 and TRBJ2-5; D remains ambiguous. Germline lookup yields CDR1 SGHTA and CDR2 FQGNSA. The CDR3 contains 13 residues. The V and J ends lost 5 bases and 0 bases respectively, with 7 bases between them. The CDR3 DNA sequence: TGTGCCAGCAGCCGAGGACACCAAGAGACCCAGTACTTC. Its translation: CASSRGHQETQYF.

V usage is TRBV20-1 and J usage is TRBJ1-5, with D possibly TRBD1 on 5 matching bases. The CDR3 has 12 residues. Between the trimmed V and J ends, which lost 6 bases and 4 bases, there was a span of 10 bases. The germline V gene has CDR1 DFQATT and CDR2 SNEGSKA (reference sequence). CDR3 amino acids: CSAAGWNQPQHF. The CDR3 region has the DNA TGCAGTGCGGCAGGGTGGAATCAGCCCCAGCATTTT.

In its sample, this clonotype was seen once. The chain is built from TRBV7-9 and TRBJ2-7, with 10 nucleotides matching TRBD2. CDR1 and CDR2 from the germline V gene are SEHNR and FQNEAQ (reference sequence). Trimming cost V 5 bases and J 3 bases; bases outside gene matches: 13. The CDR3 contains 17 residues. This CDR3 reads CASSSHRGLATYYEQYF. CDR3 in DNA: TGTGCCAGCAGCAGTCACCGGGGACTAGCGACTTACTACGAGCAGTACTTC.

CDR3 residues: CSGRGSTDTQYF. For the CDR3, the DNA is TGCAGTGGTCGGGGGAGCACAGATACGCAGTATTTT. This chain uses TRBV20-1 with TRBJ2-3; possibly TRBD2 for D (6 bases). The germline V gene encodes CDR1 DFQATT and CDR2 SNEGSKA (reference sequence). The CDR3 is made up of 12 amino acids. V lost 7 bases, J lost 0 bases, and 8 bases lay in between.

A few counts support this clonotype. V and J are TRBV27 and TRBJ1-2; tentatively, D is TRBD1 (6 bases). Germline CDR1 MNHEY, CDR2 SMNVEV (reference sequence). This CDR3 is built from 14 residues. The V gene lost 4 bases and the J gene lost 9 bases, with 18 bases spanning the gap. The CDR3, as DNA: TGTGCCAGCAGTTCGACAGGCCGCTCAGACCGCTACACCTTC. Its translation is CASSSTGRSDRYTF.

This clonotype came up a few times. DNA for the CDR3: TGCGCCAGCAGCCAGGAAGGTGAACGGGAGACCCAGTACTTC. It encodes CASSQEGERETQYF. The V gene is TRBV4-3, the J gene TRBJ2-5; the D is unclear. The germline V and J ends were trimmed by 3 bases and 5 bases, with 13 bases remaining between them. This CDR3 comprises 14 residues. Germline V lookup: CDR1 LGHNA, CDR2 YSLEER.

This clonotype was counted a single time. The chain employs TRBV3-1 and TRBJ2-7; 8 bases map to TRBD2. Germline V CDR1 and CDR2: LGHDT, YNNKEL (reference sequence). The CDR3 consists of 17 residues. Trimming cost V 1 base and J 0 bases; bases outside gene matches: 8. This chain's CDR3 is CASSQVSGRFLSYEQYF. For the CDR3, the DNA is TGTGCCAGCAGCCAAGTAAGCGGGAGATTCCTCTCCTACGAGCAGTACTTC.

This clonotype was detected a few times. The V and J genes are TRBV9 and TRBJ2-7, with 7 bases that match TRBD2. V lost 0 bases to trimming and J lost 4 bases; unmatched junction nucleotides: 10. Germline values: CDR1 SGDLS, CDR2 YYNGEE. This CDR3 has 16 residues. The CDR3 DNA reads TGTGCCAGCAGCGTAGGTCCTAGCGGCAAAAATTACGAGCAGTACTTC. The encoded protein is CASSVGPSGKNYEQYF.

V is TRBV4-3 and J is TRBJ2-7, with D hard to call. The CDR3 contains 14 residues. V lost 0 bases and J lost 4, with 10 bases in between. In germline, CDR1 is LGHNA, CDR2 YSLEER. CDR3 region: CASSQELSEYEQYF. CDR3 nucleotides: TGCGCCAGCAGCCAAGAGTTAAGCGAATACGAGCAGTACTTC.

This clonotype was seen repeatedly, ten times or more. The chain links TRBV4-3 to TRBJ1-1, with D perhaps matching TRBD1 (5 bases). The CDR3 loop spans 15 amino acids. Trimming pared 0 bases from V and 4 bases from J, leaving 12 bases between. The germline CDR1 and CDR2 sequences are LGHNA and YSLEER. The CDR3 region has the DNA TGCGCCAGCAGCCAAGATGGGGGATCGAGCACTGAAGCTTTCTTT. This sequence encodes CASSQDGGSSTEAFF.

This sequence joins TRBV19 and TRBJ1-4; 7 bases map to TRBD1. The germline V gene encodes CDR1 LNHDA and CDR2 SQIVND (reference sequence). The CDR3 consists of 14 residues. The J segment lost 4 bases and the V segment lost 10 bases, leaving 9 bases of the junction unmatched. The CDR3 spells CATTNRGRNEKLFF. For the CDR3, the DNA is TGTGCCACCACGAACAGGGGACGTAATGAAAAACTGTTTTTT.

The chain links TRBV5-1 to TRBJ2-2, with no clear D. The CDR3 is made up of 15 amino acids. V was shortened by 2 bases and J by 6 bases, with 14 bases between the two germline ends. The germline CDR1 and CDR2 sequences are SGHRS and YFSETQ. The CDR3: CASSFVQTGAGELFF. The DNA for the CDR3 is TGCGCCAGCAGCTTTGTACAGACCGGCGCCGGGGAGCTGTTTTTT.

Concerning this clonotype: Without the conserved terminal phenylalanine or tryptophan, this CDR3 likely stems from a read error. V and J are TRBV7-9 and TRBJ1-1; no clear D gene. V shed 7 bases and J shed 3 bases, with 9 bases lying between them. Germline CDR1 SEHNR, CDR2 FQNEAQ (reference sequence). The CDR3 is 12 amino acids. CDR3 nucleotides: TGTGCCAGCACCATGGTGGACACTGAAGCTTTCTCT. Its translation is CASTMVDTEAFS.

This clonotype has more than one count but fewer than ten. The chain joins TRBV3-1 to TRBJ1-5; D uncertain. Germline V gene data show CDR1 as LGHDT and CDR2 as YNNKEL (reference sequence). This CDR3 spans 14 amino acids. The V end lost 1 base, the J end lost 5 bases, and 9 bases lay between the germline ends. CDR3 in amino acids: CASSQGGQDQPQHF. The CDR3 DNA reads as TGTGCCAGCAGCCAAGGGGGTCAGGATCAGCCCCAGCATTTT.